This TCR beta chain was recorded in a study of cytomegalovirus exposure and HLA in healthy donors. The study, taken as a whole, reports: Differences between HLA loci emerged in a later analysis of TCR association rates, with DRB1 most and HLA-C fewest. Usually a TCR sequence was rare, but some public TCRs were found in many donors. CMV serostatus stood as the only immune exposure information on hand.

The PCR made use of 60 Vbeta and 13 Jbeta primers. Sequencing used immunoSEQ multiplex PCR; TCRdb keeps in-frame clones, though not all of them. The data contain roughly 150,000 clones, around 84% of them singletons. Regarding this clone: Its antigen is unidentified.

CDR3 length equals 17 residues. CDR1 is MDHEN, CDR2 SYDVKM, per germline. Deletions cut 3 bases from V and 0 bases from J, with 18 bases between. Specimen: PBMCs. This chain uses TRBV28 with TRBJ2-7; D might be TRBD1 (6 bases). The receptor's source is a woman between 18 and 30 years old in good health and CMV-seronegative. The CDR3 spells CASSFFYSDRRSYEQYF. Written as DNA, the CDR3 is TGTGCCAGCAGTTTCTTCTATTCTGACAGGCGCTCCTACGAGCAGTACTTC.